The 16 T cell receptor beta chains given below trace back to one sample, sequenced in a study of OX40 agonist ivuxolimab in advanced cancers. TCRdb's table, derived via immunoSEQ multiplex PCR, lists solely in-frame clones and lacks some. The table records over 10,000 clones, around 87% of them present only once. The sample here was CD4+ or CD8+ T cells sorted from blood, taken in a trial of the OX40 agonist ivuxolimab. Receptors were obtained from an adult with an advanced solid tumor such as melanoma, head and neck, liver or kidney cancer.

The gene calls are TRBV5-4 and TRBJ2-3; D not certain. The V gene lost 3 bases and the J gene lost 6 bases, with 8 bases spanning the gap. CDR3 length: 12 amino acids. The germline gives CDR1 SGHNT, CDR2 YYREEE (reference sequence). The CDR3 region is CASSSYEDTQYF. CDR3 DNA: TGTGCCAGCAGCTCATATGAGGATACGCAGTATTTT.

The rearrangement links TRBV19 to TRBJ2-7; D gene unclear. V was trimmed by 3 bases and J by 3 bases, leaving 18 bases between them. Germline CDR1 and CDR2: LNHDA and SQIVND (reference sequence). This CDR3 is 16 amino acids long. The CDR3 region has the DNA TGTGCCAGTAGTATTATGGGCGGAAACGCAGTCTACGAGCAGTACTTC. Translation: CASSIMGGNAVYEQYF.

This clone counts as medium-sized. V and J are TRBV4-1 and TRBJ2-6; 7 positions match TRBD1. The germline V gene has CDR1 MGHRA and CDR2 YSYEKL. V shed 0 bases and J 1 base; nucleotides not matched to a gene: 9. The CDR3 length is 19 residues. The CDR3 loop reads CASSQEGQGDSSGANVLTF. The CDR3 DNA sequence: TGCGCCAGCAGCCAAGAGGGCCAGGGGGATAGTTCTGGGGCCAACGTCCTGACTTTC.

This clone ranks as hyperexpanded. The chain uses TRBV21-1 and TRBJ1-5; the DNA was not used to check the table's D call, TRBD1. TRBV21-1 corresponds to a pseudogene. The CDR3 is 14 amino acids. The CDR3 DNA reads as TGTGCCAGCAGCAACGGGACAGCAATTCAGCCCCAGCATTTT. Protein: CASSNGTAIQPQHF.

The J gene is TRBJ2-7, the V gene TRBV6-5, with no clear D. CDR1 and CDR2 from the germline V gene are MNHEY and SVGAGI. This CDR3 comprises 15 residues. V was trimmed by 2 bases and J by 1 base, leaving 12 bases between them. CDR3 in amino acids: CASSYASTPSYEQYF. DNA of the CDR3: TGTGCCAGCAGTTACGCCTCGACTCCTTCCTACGAGCAGTACTTC.

V usage is TRBV27 and J usage is TRBJ1-6; D is ambiguous. V was cut by 5 bases and J by 9 bases, with 11 bases left in between. The CDR3 covers 13 residues. Germline-derived CDR1 and CDR2 are MNHEY and SMNVEV (reference sequence). In nucleotides, the CDR3 is TGTGCCAGCAGTGGAGTACTCACTTCACCCCTCCACTTT. This encodes CASSGVLTSPLHF.

The chain is built from TRBV28 and TRBJ2-1, with D possibly being TRBD1 or TRBD2 (5 bases each). The germline gives CDR1 MDHEN, CDR2 SYDVKM. The ends were cut back, 4 bases at V and 7 bases at J, with 20 bases in the middle. This CDR3 has 16 residues. This chain's CDR3 is CASSSLAGGVENEQFF. The CDR3 nucleotides read TGTGCCAGCAGTTCTCTAGCTGGGGGAGTAGAAAATGAGCAGTTCTTC.

The chain couples TRBV14 to TRBJ2-1; the D gene could be TRBD1 or TRBD2 (5 bases each). Germline CDR1 reads SGHDN; CDR2 reads FVKESK. This CDR3 spans 16 amino acids. Deletions cut 5 bases from V and 4 bases from J, with 18 bases between. The CDR3, as DNA: TGTGCCAGCAGCTTTCGCCCGGGACCGGATTACAATGAGCAGTTCTTC. Protein sequence: CASSFRPGPDYNEQFF.

This clone was seen once. The chain recombines TRBV4-1 with TRBJ2-7; no firm D call. V lost 0 bases and J 0 bases, leaving 18 bases between the germline ends. CDR1 and CDR2 from the germline V gene are MGHRA and YSYEKL. The CDR3 covers 18 residues. The CDR3 loop is CASSQDERYTPDSYEQYF. The CDR3 nucleotides read TGCGCCAGCAGCCAAGATGAGAGGTACACCCCGGACTCCTACGAGCAGTACTTC.

The V gene is TRBV28, the J gene TRBJ1-3; D is undetermined. The V gene lost 7 bases and the J gene lost 2 bases, with 9 bases spanning the gap. CDR3 length equals 13 residues. Germline CDR1 reads MDHEN; CDR2 reads SYDVKM. The CDR3 nucleotides are TGTGCCAGCAACTGGGCCCCTGGAAACACCATATATTTT. Translated: CASNWAPGNTIYF.

This clone was counted only a few times. This sequence joins TRBV7-8 and TRBJ2-5; the D is unclear. The germline V gene encodes CDR1 SGHVS and CDR2 FQNEAQ. Trimming left V 1 base short and J 9 bases short, with 21 bases between. The length of the CDR3 is 16 residues. This CDR3 is CASSLDGYWKSESQYF. Written as DNA, the CDR3 is TGTGCCAGCAGCTTAGATGGATACTGGAAATCGGAGTCCCAGTACTTC.

This chain links TRBV2 with TRBJ2-3; D is uncertain. Germline-derived CDR1 and CDR2 are SNHLY and FYNNEI. This CDR3 has 12 amino acids. V dropped 8 bases and J dropped 6 bases, with 12 bases sitting between them. CDR3 in amino acids: CASGPTADTQYF. For the CDR3, the DNA is TGTGCCAGCGGCCCCACCGCCGATACGCAGTATTTT.

The chain employs TRBV7-2 and TRBJ2-5, with 9 bases that match TRBD2. The CDR3 length is 17 residues. With 1 base clipped from V and 5 bases from J, the junction kept 11 bases outside the gene matches. CDR1 is SGHTA and CDR2 is FQGNSA in the germline V gene. The CDR3 sequence: CASSLVPSGTFGETQYF. Here the CDR3 DNA reads TGTGCCAGCAGCTTAGTCCCTAGCGGGACCTTTGGGGAGACCCAGTACTTC. Together with reference TRBV7-2 and TRBJ2-5, the CDR3 gives the full variable domain: GAGVSQSPSNKVTEKGKDVELRCDPISGHTALYWYRQSLGQGLEFLIYFQGNSAPDKSGLPSDRFSAERTGGSVSTLTIQRTQQEDSAVYLCASSLVPSGTFGETQYFGPGTRLLVL.

V is TRBV28 and J is TRBJ2-1, with TRBD1 matching over 7 bases. Germline V gene data show CDR1 as MDHEN and CDR2 as SYDVKM. CDR3 size: 15 residues. The junction had 13 bases not matched to a gene; V was cut back by 6 bases and J by 8 bases. The DNA of the CDR3 is TGTGCCAGCAGACAGGGGCCACTATCTTACGATGAGCAGTTCTTC. Translation: CASRQGPLSYDEQFF.

The chain couples TRBV18 to TRBJ2-5; possible D gene TRBD2, 6 bases. Germline V gene sequence: CDR1 KGHSH, CDR2 LQKENI. The CDR3 totals 16 residues. Trimming removed 1 base at V and 2 bases at J, with 14 bases between. In DNA form, the CDR3 reads TGTGCCAGCTCACCACTTCCGGGACTGACTCAAGAGACCCAGTACTTC. Its translation is CASSPLPGLTQETQYF.

The chain has TRBV28 and TRBJ2-1, with D perhaps matching TRBD1 or TRBD2 (5 bases each). The CDR3 loop spans 15 amino acids. The germline CDR1 and CDR2 sequences are MDHEN and SYDVKM. The V gene lost 5 bases and the J gene lost 8 bases, with 19 bases spanning the gap. The CDR3, as DNA: TGTGCCAGCAGTCCCGAGCCCGTCCGGGGCGATGAGCAGTTCTTC. It yields the protein CASSPEPVRGDEQFF.